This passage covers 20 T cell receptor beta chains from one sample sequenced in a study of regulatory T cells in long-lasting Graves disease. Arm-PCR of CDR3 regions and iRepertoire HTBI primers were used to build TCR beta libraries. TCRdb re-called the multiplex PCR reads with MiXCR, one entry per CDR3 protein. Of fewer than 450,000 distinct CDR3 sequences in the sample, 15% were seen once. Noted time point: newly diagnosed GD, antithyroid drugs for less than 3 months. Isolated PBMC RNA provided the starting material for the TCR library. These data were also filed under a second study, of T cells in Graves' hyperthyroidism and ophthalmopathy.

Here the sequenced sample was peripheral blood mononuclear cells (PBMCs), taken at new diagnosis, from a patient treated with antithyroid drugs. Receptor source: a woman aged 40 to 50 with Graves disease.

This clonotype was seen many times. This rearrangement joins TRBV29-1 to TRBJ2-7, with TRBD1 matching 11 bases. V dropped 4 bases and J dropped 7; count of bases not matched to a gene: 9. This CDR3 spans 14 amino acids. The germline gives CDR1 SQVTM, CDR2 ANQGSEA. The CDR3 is CSVGRTGGTGEQYF. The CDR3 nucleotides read TGCAGCGTTGGGAGGACAGGGGGCACGGGGGAGCAGTACTTC.

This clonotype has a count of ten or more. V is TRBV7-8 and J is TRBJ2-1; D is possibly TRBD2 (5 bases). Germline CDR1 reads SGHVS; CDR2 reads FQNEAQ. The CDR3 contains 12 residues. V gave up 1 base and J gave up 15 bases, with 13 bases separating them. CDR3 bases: TGTGCCAGCAGCTTAGGTTCTAGGAGGAGGTTCTTC. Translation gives CASSLGSRRRFF. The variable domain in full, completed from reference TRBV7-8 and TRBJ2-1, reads GAGVSQSPRYKVAKRGQDVALRCDPISGHVSLFWYQQALGQGPEFLTYFQNEAQLDKSGLPSDRFFAERPEGSVSTLKIQRTQQEDSAVYLCASSLGSRRRFFGPGTRLTVL.

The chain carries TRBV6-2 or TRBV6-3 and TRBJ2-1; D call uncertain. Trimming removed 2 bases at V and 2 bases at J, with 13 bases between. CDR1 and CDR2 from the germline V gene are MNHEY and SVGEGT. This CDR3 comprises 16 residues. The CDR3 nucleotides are TGTGCCAGCAGTTACGTCATCCCCCCCACCTACAATGAGCAGTTCTTC. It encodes CASSYVIPPTYNEQFF.

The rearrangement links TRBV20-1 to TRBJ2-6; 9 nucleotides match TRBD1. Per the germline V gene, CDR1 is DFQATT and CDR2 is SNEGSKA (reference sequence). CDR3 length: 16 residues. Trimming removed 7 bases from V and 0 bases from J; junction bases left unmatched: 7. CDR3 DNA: TGCAGTGTCCCGGGACAGGGAGACTCTGGGGCCAACGTCCTGACTTTC. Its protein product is CSVPGQGDSGANVLTF.

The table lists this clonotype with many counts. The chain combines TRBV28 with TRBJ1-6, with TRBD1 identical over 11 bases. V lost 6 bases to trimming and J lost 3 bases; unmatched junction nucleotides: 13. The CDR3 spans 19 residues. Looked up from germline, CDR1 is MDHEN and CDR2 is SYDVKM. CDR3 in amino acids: CASRDGGQGVPFYNSPLHF. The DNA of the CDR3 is TGTGCCAGCAGGGATGGGGGACAGGGGGTGCCTTTCTATAATTCACCCCTCCACTTT.

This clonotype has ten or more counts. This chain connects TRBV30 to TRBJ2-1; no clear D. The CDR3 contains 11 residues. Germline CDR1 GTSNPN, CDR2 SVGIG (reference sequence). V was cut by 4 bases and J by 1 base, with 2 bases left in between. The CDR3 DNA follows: TGTGCCTGGATTTCCTACAATGAGCAGTTCTTC. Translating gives CAWISYNEQFF.

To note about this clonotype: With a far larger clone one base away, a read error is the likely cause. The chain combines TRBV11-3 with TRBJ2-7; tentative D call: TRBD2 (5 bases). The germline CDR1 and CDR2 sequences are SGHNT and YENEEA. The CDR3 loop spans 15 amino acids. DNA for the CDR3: TGTGTCAGCGGAAGAACCGGAGACATACTTCGCGAGCAGTACTTC. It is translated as CVSGRTGDILREQYF.

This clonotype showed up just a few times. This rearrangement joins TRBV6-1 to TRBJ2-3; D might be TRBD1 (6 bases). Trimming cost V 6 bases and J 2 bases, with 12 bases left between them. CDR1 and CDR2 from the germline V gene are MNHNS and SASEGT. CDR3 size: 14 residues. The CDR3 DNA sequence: TGTGCCAGCAGGGACAGCACCCTCACAGATACGCAGTATTTT. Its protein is CASRDSTLTDTQYF.

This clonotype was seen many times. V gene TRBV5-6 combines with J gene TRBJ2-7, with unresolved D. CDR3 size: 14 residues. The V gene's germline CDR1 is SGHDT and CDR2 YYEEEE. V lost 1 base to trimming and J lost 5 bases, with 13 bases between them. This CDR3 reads CASSLSPADDEQYF. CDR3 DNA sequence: TGTGCCAGCAGCTTGTCGCCCGCTGACGACGAGCAGTACTTC.

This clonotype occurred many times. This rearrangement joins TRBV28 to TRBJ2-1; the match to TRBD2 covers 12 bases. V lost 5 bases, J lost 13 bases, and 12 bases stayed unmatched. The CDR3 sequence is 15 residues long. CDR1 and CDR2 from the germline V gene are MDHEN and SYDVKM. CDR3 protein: CASSPPRTSGNPQFF. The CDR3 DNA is TGTGCCAGCAGTCCCCCGCGGACTAGCGGGAATCCACAGTTCTTC. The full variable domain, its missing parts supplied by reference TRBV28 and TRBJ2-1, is DVKVTQSSRYLVKRTGEKVFLECVQDMDHENMFWYRQDPGLGLRLIYFSYDVKMKEKGDIPEGYSVSREKKERFSLILESASTNQTSMYLCASSPPRTSGNPQFFGPGTRLTVL.

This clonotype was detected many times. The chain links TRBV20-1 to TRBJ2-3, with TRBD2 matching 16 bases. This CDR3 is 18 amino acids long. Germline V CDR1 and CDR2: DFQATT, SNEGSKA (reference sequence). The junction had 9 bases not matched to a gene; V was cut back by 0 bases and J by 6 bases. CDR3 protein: CSARDGGLAGGSWDTQYF. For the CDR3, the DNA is TGCAGTGCTAGAGATGGGGGACTAGCGGGAGGGTCGTGGGATACGCAGTATTTT.

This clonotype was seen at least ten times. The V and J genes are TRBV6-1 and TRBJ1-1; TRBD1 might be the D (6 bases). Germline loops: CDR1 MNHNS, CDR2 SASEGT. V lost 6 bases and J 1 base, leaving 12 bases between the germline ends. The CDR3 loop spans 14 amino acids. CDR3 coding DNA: TGTGCCAGCAGGGACCCGGGACAGAACACTGAAGCTTTCTTT. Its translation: CASRDPGQNTEAFF.

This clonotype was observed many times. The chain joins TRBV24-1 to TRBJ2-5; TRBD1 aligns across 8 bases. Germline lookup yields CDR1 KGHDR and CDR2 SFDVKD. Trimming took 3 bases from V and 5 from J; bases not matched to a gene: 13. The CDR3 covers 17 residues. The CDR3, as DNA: TGTGCCACCAGTGATCCCAAGGCGCAGGGGGCAGGTGAGACCCAGTACTTC. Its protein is CATSDPKAQGAGETQYF.

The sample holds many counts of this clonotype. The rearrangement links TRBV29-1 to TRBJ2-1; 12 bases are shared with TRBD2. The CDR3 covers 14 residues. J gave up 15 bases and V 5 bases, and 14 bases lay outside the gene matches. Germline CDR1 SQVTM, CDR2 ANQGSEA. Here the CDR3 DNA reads TGCAGCGTTTATCCAAGGACTAGCGGGGACTCGGCGTTCTTC. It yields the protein CSVYPRTSGDSAFF.

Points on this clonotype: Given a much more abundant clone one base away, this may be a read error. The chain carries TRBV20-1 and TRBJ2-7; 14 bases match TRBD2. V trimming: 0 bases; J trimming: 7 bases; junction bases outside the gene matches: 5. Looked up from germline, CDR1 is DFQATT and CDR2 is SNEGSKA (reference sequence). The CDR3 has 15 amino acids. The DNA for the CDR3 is TGCAGTGCTAGAGATCTGACTAGCGGGAGGGATGAGCAGTACTTC. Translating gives CSARDLTSGRDEQYF.

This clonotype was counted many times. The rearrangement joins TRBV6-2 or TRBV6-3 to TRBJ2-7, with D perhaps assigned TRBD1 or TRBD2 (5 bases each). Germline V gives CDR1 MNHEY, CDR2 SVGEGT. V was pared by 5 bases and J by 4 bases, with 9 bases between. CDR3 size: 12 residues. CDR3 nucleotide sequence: TGTGCCAGCAGTGGGGACGTTTACGAGCAGTACTTC. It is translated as CASSGDVYEQYF.

The CDR3: CASSLGGTVQFF. In nucleotides, the CDR3 is TGTGCCAGCAGTTTGGGTGGGACCGTGCAGTTCTTC. The chain employs TRBV28 and TRBJ2-1, with D tentatively TRBD1 or TRBD2 (5 bases each). Per the germline V gene, CDR1 is MDHEN and CDR2 is SYDVKM. The CDR3 extends over 12 amino acids. V gave up 3 bases and J gave up 12 bases, with 12 bases separating them.

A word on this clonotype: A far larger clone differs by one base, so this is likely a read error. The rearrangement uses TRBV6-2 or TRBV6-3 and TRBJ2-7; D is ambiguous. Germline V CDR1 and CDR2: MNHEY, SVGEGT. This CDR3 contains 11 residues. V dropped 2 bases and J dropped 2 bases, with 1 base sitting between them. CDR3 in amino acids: CASSYAYEQYF. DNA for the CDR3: TGTGCCAGCAGTTACGCCTACGAGCAGTACTTC.

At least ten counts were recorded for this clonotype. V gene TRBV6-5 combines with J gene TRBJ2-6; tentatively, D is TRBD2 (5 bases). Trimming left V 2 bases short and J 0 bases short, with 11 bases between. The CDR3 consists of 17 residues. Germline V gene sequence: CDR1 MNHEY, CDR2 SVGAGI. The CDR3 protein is CASSYVQRDSGANVLTF. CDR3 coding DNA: TGTGCCAGCAGTTACGTTCAGAGGGACTCTGGGGCCAACGTCCTGACTTTC.

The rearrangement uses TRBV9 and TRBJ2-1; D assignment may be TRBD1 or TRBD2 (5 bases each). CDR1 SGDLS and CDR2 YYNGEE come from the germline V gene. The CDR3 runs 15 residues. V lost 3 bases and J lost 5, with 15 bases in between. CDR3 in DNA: TGTGCCAGCAGCGGACGGGCAGGGAGTAACAATGAGCAGTTCTTC. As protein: CASSGRAGSNNEQFF.